Sequencing of this TCR beta chain was carried out in a study of cytomegalovirus exposure and HLA in healthy donors. Notes on the study in general: The authors confirmed in vitro that three CMV-associated chains were specific for CMV antigens.

Repertoires were generated with immunoSEQ multiplex PCR, while TCRdb's copy carries only in-frame clones and drops some. The sample includes 100,000 to 150,000 clones, roughly 95% of them seen just once. CDR3 length equals 13 residues. Trimming stripped 9 bases from V and 1 base from J, with 11 bases between. Germline values: CDR1 LNHDA, CDR2 SQIVND (reference sequence). For this clone: What it recognizes is unknown.

J is TRBJ2-3 and V is TRBV19; D is undetermined. The sequence came from a man aged 18 to 35 in good health and CMV-seronegative. The sample taken for sequencing was PBMCs. The CDR3 sequence: CASQPGGTDTQYF. CDR3 sequence (DNA): TGTGCCAGCCAGCCGGGTGGCACAGATACGCAGTATTTT.